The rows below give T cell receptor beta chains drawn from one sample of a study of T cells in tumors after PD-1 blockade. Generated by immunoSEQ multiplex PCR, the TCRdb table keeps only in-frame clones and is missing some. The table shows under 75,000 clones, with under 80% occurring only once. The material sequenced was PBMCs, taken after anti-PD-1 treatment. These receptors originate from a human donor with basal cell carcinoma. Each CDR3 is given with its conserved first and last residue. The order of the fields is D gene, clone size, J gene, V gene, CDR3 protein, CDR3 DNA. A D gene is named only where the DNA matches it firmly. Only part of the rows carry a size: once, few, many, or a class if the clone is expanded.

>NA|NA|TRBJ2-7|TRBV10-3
CATSSLAGTGAYEQYF
TGTGCCACCAGTAGCTTGGCAGGGACTGGCGCTTACGAGCAGTACTTC
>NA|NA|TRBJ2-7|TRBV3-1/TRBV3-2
CASSQGRGATHEQYF
TGTGCCAGCAGCCAAGGTCGGGGGGCTACCCACGAGCAGTACTTC
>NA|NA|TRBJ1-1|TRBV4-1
CASSQDTDTEAFF
TGCGCCAGCAGCCAAGATACCGACACTGAAGCTTTCTTT
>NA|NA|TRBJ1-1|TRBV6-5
CASSYWGLGDGTEAFF
TGTGCCAGCAGTTACTGGGGACTGGGGGATGGCACTGAAGCTTTCTTT
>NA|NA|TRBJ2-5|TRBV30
CAWSVGPRETQYF
TGTGCCTGGAGTGTGGGCCCGAGGGAGACCCAGTACTTC
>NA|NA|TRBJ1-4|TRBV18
CASSSGQANEKLFF
TGTGCCAGCTCATCGGGACAAGCTAATGAAAAACTGTTTTTT
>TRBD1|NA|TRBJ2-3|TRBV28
CASRGRGQGSTDTQYF
TGTGCCAGTAGGGGCCGGGGACAGGGTTCGACAGATACGCAGTATTTT
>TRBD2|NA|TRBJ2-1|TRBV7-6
CASSLALAGFYNEQFF
TGTGCCAGCAGCCTCGCACTAGCGGGGTTTTACAATGAGCAGTTCTTC
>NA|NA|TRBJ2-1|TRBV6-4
CASSDRSEQFF
TGTGCCAGCAGTGATCGTAGTGAGCAGTTCTTC
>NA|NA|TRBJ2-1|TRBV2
CAVRVGEVIYNEQFF
TGTGCCGTCCGGGTAGGGGAGGTTATCTACAATGAGCAGTTCTTC
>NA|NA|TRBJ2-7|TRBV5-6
CASSLYTGEQYF
TGTGCCAGCAGCCTTTACACCGGCGAGCAGTACTTC
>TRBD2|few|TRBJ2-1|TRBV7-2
CASSLLAGDFNEQFF
TGTGCCAGCAGCTTACTAGCGGGGGACTTCAATGAGCAGTTCTTC
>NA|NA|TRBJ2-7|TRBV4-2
CASSQEDSSSYEQYF
TGTGCCAGCAGCCAAGAGGATTCCAGCTCCTACGAGCAGTACTTC
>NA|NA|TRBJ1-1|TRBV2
CASSVPAGLNTEAFF
TGTGCCAGCAGTGTACCCGCAGGGCTGAACACTGAAGCTTTCTTT
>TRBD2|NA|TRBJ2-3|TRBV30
CAWSVAAGGPPPTDTQYF
TGTGCCTGGAGTGTGGCAGCGGGGGGGCCCCCCCCCACAGATACGCAGTATTTT
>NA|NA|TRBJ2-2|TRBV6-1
CASSEGLDTGELFF
TGTGCCAGCAGTGAAGGACTCGACACCGGGGAGCTGTTTTTT
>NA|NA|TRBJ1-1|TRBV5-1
CASSLEGTNTEAFF
TGCGCCAGCAGCTTGGAAGGGACGAACACTGAAGCTTTCTTT
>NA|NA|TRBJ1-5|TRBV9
CASSARGGEREPQHF
TGTGCCAGCAGCGCCCGGGGGGGGGAGAGGGAGCCCCAGCATTTT
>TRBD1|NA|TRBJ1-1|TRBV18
CASSPQSVGQGRTEAFF
TGTGCCAGCTCACCACAAAGTGTGGGACAGGGGAGGACTGAAGCTTTCTTT
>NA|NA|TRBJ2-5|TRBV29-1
CSVEVPSQETQYF
TGCAGCGTTGAAGTACCCAGCCAAGAGACCCAGTACTTC
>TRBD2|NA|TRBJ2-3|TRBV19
CASTSGGLAGGVDTQYF
TGTGCCAGTACCAGCGGGGGACTAGCGGGGGGTGTAGATACGCAGTATTTT
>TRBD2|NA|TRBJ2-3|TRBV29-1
CSVEDRGGLTDTQYF
TGCAGCGTTGAAGATCGGGGGGGCCTTACAGATACGCAGTATTTT
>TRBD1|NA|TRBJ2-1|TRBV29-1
CSARDRGQNEQFF
TGCAGCGCCCGGGACAGGGGACAAAATGAGCAGTTCTTC
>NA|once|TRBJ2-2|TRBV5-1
CASSLDSTGELFF
TGCGCCAGCAGCTTGGACAGCACCGGGGAGCTGTTTTTT
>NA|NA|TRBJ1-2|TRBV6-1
CASSELKGVAYGYTF
TGTGCCAGCAGTGAGCTCAAAGGGGTGGCCTATGGCTACACCTTC
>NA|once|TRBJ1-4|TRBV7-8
CASSLANWGAKATNEKLFF
TGTGCCAGCAGCTTAGCGAATTGGGGGGCGAAGGCAACTAATGAAAAACTGTTTTTT
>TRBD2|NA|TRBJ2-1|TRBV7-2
CASRGLAGGSSYNEQFF
TGTGCCAGCAGGGGACTAGCGGGGGGGAGCTCCTACAATGAGCAGTTCTTC
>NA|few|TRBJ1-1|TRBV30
CAWSPTREAFF
TGTGCCTGGAGTCCTACCCGGGAAGCTTTCTTT
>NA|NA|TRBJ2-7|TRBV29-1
CSDRRRGLNEQYF
TGCAGTGACCGCCGACGGGGGCTTAACGAGCAGTACTTC
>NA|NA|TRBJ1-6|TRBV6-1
CASSEEYNRYNSPLHF
TGTGCCAGCAGTGAAGAGTATAACAGATATAATTCACCCCTCCACTTT
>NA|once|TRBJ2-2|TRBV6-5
CASSPPRDTGELFF
TGTGCCAGCAGTCCTCCCCGGGACACCGGGGAGCTGTTTTTT
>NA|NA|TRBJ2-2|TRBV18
CASSPRDRTELFF
TGTGCCAGCTCACCTAGGGACCGCACCGAGCTGTTTTTT
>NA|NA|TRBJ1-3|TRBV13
CASSLEQGPGNTIYF
TGTGCCAGCAGCTTAGAACAGGGACCAGGAAACACCATATATTTT
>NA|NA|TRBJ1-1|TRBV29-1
CSGQVGPQTEAFF
TGCAGCGGGCAGGTGGGGCCGCAAACTGAAGCTTTCTTT
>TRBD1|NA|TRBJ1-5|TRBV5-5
CASRRTGGEGNQPQHF
TGTGCCAGCAGACGTACAGGGGGCGAGGGCAATCAGCCCCAGCATTTT
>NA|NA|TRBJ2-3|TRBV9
CASNKGGADTQYF
TGTGCCAGCAATAAGGGGGGAGCAGATACGCAGTATTTT
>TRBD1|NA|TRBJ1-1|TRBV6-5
CASRQTGVNTEAFF
TGTGCCAGCAGGCAGACAGGGGTGAACACTGAAGCTTTCTTT